These 4 T cell receptor beta chains originate from one sample sequenced in a study of cytomegalovirus exposure and HLA in healthy donors. Method: immunoSEQ multiplex PCR; TCRdb's copy keeps in-frame clones and lacks some. This sample has 150,000 to 200,000 clones; 85% occur once, and the top ten carry 16%. What was sequenced was PBMCs. These receptors were taken from a man aged 18 to 35 in good health and CMV-seropositive.

The rearrangement links TRBV6-5 to TRBJ1-2, with D hard to call. The CDR3 has 14 amino acids. Germline loops: CDR1 MNHEY, CDR2 SVGAGI. V lost 5 bases and J lost 3, with 13 bases in between. The CDR3 reads CASSRRGEDYGYTF. CDR3 nucleotides: TGTGCCAGCAGTCGCCGCGGGGAGGACTATGGCTACACCTTC.

The gene calls are TRBV9 and TRBJ2-1; 7 nucleotides match TRBD2. V shed 4 bases and J 4 bases; nucleotides not matched to a gene: 11. The CDR3 sequence is 16 residues long. The germline CDR1 and CDR2 sequences are SGDLS and YYNGEE. CDR3 sequence: CASSLEASGIYNEQFF. CDR3 DNA: TGTGCCAGCAGCCTTGAGGCTAGCGGTATATACAATGAGCAGTTCTTC.

V usage is TRBV6-1 and J usage is TRBJ2-7; D is undetermined. V lost 6 bases and J 4 bases, leaving 13 bases between the germline ends. This CDR3 contains 13 residues. Germline CDR1 reads MNHNS; CDR2 reads SASEGT. CDR3 nucleotide sequence: TGTGCCAGCAGCGACTCATTCCTATACGAGCAGTACTTC. Its translation is CASSDSFLYEQYF.

The chain uses TRBV7-2 and TRBJ2-1; unclear D gene. V lost 7 bases and J 3 bases, leaving 13 bases between the germline ends. The CDR3 is 14 residues long. Germline CDR1 SGHTA, CDR2 FQGNSA. This chain's CDR3 is CASTPNTGYNEQFF. The CDR3, as DNA: TGTGCCAGCACCCCAAATACCGGCTACAATGAGCAGTTCTTC.